Presented here are 32 T cell receptor beta chains from one specimen sequenced in a study of cytomegalovirus exposure and HLA in healthy donors. The PCR was carried out with 60 Vbeta primers and 13 Jbeta primers. Sequencing was performed with immunoSEQ multiplex PCR; in TCRdb, only in-frame clones are kept and a portion is missing. Among approximately 170,000 clones listed, 70% were seen once. The sequencing input was PBMCs. The receptors were sampled from a man aged 18-30 years in good health and CMV-seropositive.

This clone has just a few counts. The V and J genes are TRBV11-2 and TRBJ2-5; 9 positions agree with TRBD2. From germline, CDR1 is SGHAT and CDR2 FQNNGV. The CDR3 length is 16 residues. With 4 bases clipped from V and 4 bases from J, the junction kept 10 bases outside the gene matches. CDR3 bases: TGTGCCAGCAGCTCCCTCAGGGAAGCGGGAGGAGAGACCCAGTACTTC. Amino acids: CASSSLREAGGETQYF.

This clone was counted a single time. The CDR3 region has the DNA TGTGCCAGCAGTTTCACCGACAGAGCCTACGAGCAGTACGTC. Translated, it gives CASSFTDRAYEQYV. The rearrangement links TRBV28 to TRBJ2-7; D might be TRBD1 (5 bases). The length of the CDR3 is 14 residues. The ends were cut back, 3 bases at V and 2 bases at J, with 11 bases in the middle. Germline values: CDR1 MDHEN, CDR2 SYDVKM.

The genes are TRBV6-5 and TRBJ1-3, with a tentative D call TRBD1 (5 bases). The germline V gene encodes CDR1 MNHEY and CDR2 SVGAGI. The ends were cut back, 2 bases at V and 0 bases at J, with 11 bases in the middle. The CDR3 is made up of 16 amino acids. The CDR3 protein is CASSYLGTSSGNTIYF. Written as DNA, the CDR3 is TGTGCCAGCAGTTACCTCGGGACTTCCTCTGGAAACACCATATATTTT.

The chain carries TRBV6-1 and TRBJ1-5; 7 bases agree with TRBD1. Germline CDR1 is MNHNS and CDR2 is SASEGT. This CDR3 spans 14 amino acids. Unmatched junction bases numbered 6, after V lost 6 bases and J lost 4 bases. CDR3 in amino acids: CASRNRGLNQPQHF. CDR3 coding DNA: TGTGCCAGCAGAAACAGGGGTCTAAATCAGCCCCAGCATTTT.

The V gene is TRBV27, the J gene TRBJ2-1, with D possibly TRBD1 on 5 matching bases. Germline CDR1 MNHEY, CDR2 SMNVEV (reference sequence). The CDR3 loop spans 12 amino acids. V gave up 8 bases and J gave up 10 bases, with 15 bases separating them. The CDR3 bases are TGTGCCAGCGGCTCCCTATGGGGCGAGCAGTTCTTC. Amino acids: CASGSLWGEQFF.

A few counts support this clone. J is TRBJ2-2 and V is TRBV11-3, with D perhaps TRBD1 (5 bases). This CDR3 contains 13 residues. Germline CDR1 is SGHNT and CDR2 is YENEEA. Trimming removed 1 base at V and 7 bases at J, with 7 bases between. DNA for the CDR3: TGTGCCAGCAGCTTAGGACAGATCGGGGAGCTGTTTTTT. It yields the protein CASSLGQIGELFF. Together with reference TRBV11-3 and TRBJ2-2, the CDR3 gives the full variable domain: EAGVVQSPRYKIIEKKQPVAFWCNPISGHNTLYWYLQNLGQGPELLIRYENEEAVDDSQLPKDRFSAERLKGVDSTLKIQPAELGDSAVYLCASSLGQIGELFFGEGSRLTVL.

This clone was picked up a small number of times. The chain links TRBV6-5 to TRBJ2-7; TRBD1 matches 7 bases. The CDR3 length is 15 residues. The J segment lost 2 bases and the V segment lost 6 bases, leaving 10 bases of the junction unmatched. Germline loops: CDR1 MNHEY, CDR2 SVGAGI. CDR3 nucleotide sequence: TGTGCCAGCAGCCGCGGACAGGATCGGACCTACGAGCAGTACGTC. This encodes CASSRGQDRTYEQYV.

The CDR3 bases are TGTGCCAGCAGTAGACAGGGAAGGGAAGTGGATGGCTACACCTTC. This sequence encodes CASSRQGREVDGYTF. The chain employs TRBV27 and TRBJ1-2; the match to TRBD1 covers 7 bases. This CDR3 is built from 15 residues. V lost 5 bases to trimming and J lost 6 bases; unmatched junction nucleotides: 12. CDR1 is MNHEY, CDR2 SMNVEV, per germline (reference sequence).

V is TRBV7-2 and J is TRBJ2-2; 9 nucleotides align to TRBD2. Germline CDR1 is SGHTA and CDR2 is FQGNSA. V trimming: 1 base; J trimming: 2 bases; junction bases outside the gene matches: 8. The CDR3 is made up of 18 amino acids. The CDR3: CASSLGFSGGYNTGELFF. CDR3 DNA: TGTGCCAGCAGCTTAGGGTTTAGCGGGGGTTATAACACCGGGGAGCTGTTTTTT.

The chain couples TRBV30 to TRBJ1-1; D unclear. The CDR3 has 15 residues. V was cut by 2 bases and J by 5 bases, with 18 bases left in between. The germline CDR1 and CDR2 sequences are GTSNPN and SVGIG (reference sequence). The chain's CDR3 is CAWSKKSSRETEAFF. CDR3 nucleotide sequence: TGTGCCTGGAGTAAGAAGTCCTCTCGGGAAACTGAAGCTTTCTTT.

This clone was counted between two and nine times. CDR3 nucleotide sequence: TGTGCCAGCAGCGTAGGTGGCGGAGGCGGTCACGGGGAGCTGTTTTTT. It codes for CASSVGGGGGHGELFF. This rearrangement joins TRBV9 to TRBJ2-2, with a possible D match to TRBD2 (5 bases). The CDR3 contains 16 residues. Trimming took 0 bases from V and 7 from J, leaving 16 bases between them. Looked up from germline, CDR1 is SGDLS and CDR2 is YYNGEE.

This chain joins TRBV4-1 and TRBJ1-2, with 9 bases fitting TRBD1. The ends lost 3 bases at V and 3 bases at J; junction bases unmatched: 5. Germline CDR1 reads MGHRA; CDR2 reads YSYEKL. This CDR3 region has 15 residues. The CDR3 nucleotides read TGCGCCAGCAGCCAGGGACAGGGTTGGGACTATGGCTACACCTTC. Translated: CASSQGQGWDYGYTF.

The chain combines TRBV7-8 with TRBJ2-7; 7 positions match TRBD2. CDR1 and CDR2 from the germline V gene are SGHVS and FQNEAQ. This CDR3 is built from 17 residues. The V and J ends lost 1 base and 1 base, in that order; junction bases with no gene match: 10. CDR3 nucleotides: TGTGCCAGCAGCTTAGGGGGAGGGGAACCTAATTCCTACGAGCAGTACGTC. It is translated as CASSLGGGEPNSYEQYV.

The V call is TRBV5-1, the J call TRBJ1-2; D is perhaps TRBD1 (6 bases). V was cut by 1 base and J by 2 bases, with 9 bases left in between. The CDR3 length is 14 residues. Germline V gene lookup returns CDR1 SGHRS and CDR2 YFSETQ. CDR3 DNA sequence: TGCGCCAGCAGCTTGACCACAGGGAACTATGGCTACACCTTC. Amino acids: CASSLTTGNYGYTF.

This chain uses TRBV7-6 with TRBJ1-1; D call uncertain. The V gene's germline CDR1 is SGHVS and CDR2 FNYEAQ. V shed 4 bases and J shed 5 bases, with 5 bases lying between them. The CDR3 length is 11 residues. The DNA of the CDR3 is TGTGCCAGCAGCTCCACTACTGAAGCTTTCTTT. This sequence encodes CASSSTTEAFF.

V is TRBV6-4 and J is TRBJ2-2; D is ambiguous. Looked up from germline, CDR1 is MRHNA and CDR2 is SNTAGT. V was cut by 5 bases and J by 5 bases, with 18 bases left in between. This CDR3 comprises 16 residues. This CDR3 reads CASSPVLVSGTGELFF. CDR3 DNA sequence: TGTGCCAGCAGTCCGGTTCTAGTTTCGGGTACCGGGGAGCTGTTTTTT.

The J gene is TRBJ1-3, the V gene TRBV6-1; D gene uncertain. V lost 5 bases and J lost 4, with 12 bases in between. The germline CDR1 and CDR2 sequences are MNHNS and SASEGT. CDR3 length: 14 residues. The CDR3 DNA reads TGTGCCAGCAGTCCCGACAACAAGGGAAACACCATATATTTT. Amino acids: CASSPDNKGNTIYF.

The V and J genes are TRBV7-3 and TRBJ1-1; tentative D call: TRBD1 (5 bases). Germline values: CDR1 SGHTA, CDR2 FQGTGA. V was clipped by 0 bases and J by 4 bases, with 12 bases between them. The CDR3 totals 15 residues. CDR3 region: CASSLTAGRGTEAFF. Here the CDR3 DNA reads TGTGCCAGCAGCTTAACAGCGGGGAGGGGCACTGAAGCTTTCTTT.

This chain links TRBV6-1 with TRBJ2-1; a weak D match, TRBD2 (6 bases). The CDR3 sequence is 14 residues long. Deletions cut 5 bases from V and 4 bases from J, with 12 bases between. Germline V gene lookup returns CDR1 MNHNS and CDR2 SASEGT. The CDR3 loop reads CASSQESGYNEQFF. In DNA, the CDR3 is TGTGCCAGCAGTCAGGAAAGCGGGTACAATGAGCAGTTCTTC.

This clone has only a few counts. This CDR3 is also generated by other DNA sequences in the sample. The chain is built from TRBV27 and TRBJ2-7, with TRBD2 matching over 8 bases. Germline CDR1 reads MNHEY; CDR2 reads SMNVEV (reference sequence). The CDR3 contains 18 residues. J lost 0 bases, V lost 5 bases, and 15 bases had no gene match. In DNA, the CDR3 is TGTGCCAGCAGTCCAGGAGCGGGAGAGTATTGGGACTCCTACGAGCAGTACGTC. Translated: CASSPGAGEYWDSYEQYV.

V and J are TRBV28 and TRBJ1-2; 7 bases match TRBD1. The length of the CDR3 is 16 residues. Trimming cost V 5 bases and J 1 base; bases outside gene matches: 10. Per germline, CDR1 MDHEN and CDR2 SYDVKM. The CDR3 sequence: CASSAAGTVLNYGYTF. The CDR3 DNA sequence: TGTGCCAGCAGTGCCGCCGGGACAGTCCTTAACTATGGCTACACCTTC.

The chain uses TRBV5-4 and TRBJ1-1; the match to TRBD1 covers 12 bases. Looked up from germline, CDR1 is SGHNT and CDR2 is YYREEE (reference sequence). This CDR3 is built from 16 residues. V was pared by 6 bases and J by 5 bases, with 11 bases of the junction left unmatched. As DNA, the CDR3 is TGTGCCAGCAAAATAAGGGACAGGGGGCGTAGTACTGAAGCTTTCTTT. Encoded protein: CASKIRDRGRSTEAFF.

The chain has TRBV7-8 and TRBJ1-5; D is perhaps TRBD1 (5 bases). Germline V gene data show CDR1 as SGHVS and CDR2 as FQNEAQ. Trimming took 1 base from V and 3 from J, leaving 13 bases between them. The CDR3 covers 16 residues. The CDR3 loop reads CASSLGGRQNNQPQHF. DNA of the CDR3: TGTGCCAGCAGCTTAGGAGGAAGACAGAACAATCAGCCCCAGCATTTT. The whole variable domain, filled in from reference TRBV7-8 and TRBJ1-5, reads GAGVSQSPRYKVAKRGQDVALRCDPISGHVSLFWYQQALGQGPEFLTYFQNEAQLDKSGLPSDRFFAERPEGSVSTLKIQRTQQEDSAVYLCASSLGGRQNNQPQHFGDGTRLSIL.

The chain combines TRBV7-3 with TRBJ2-2; D gene unclear. CDR1 is SGHTA, CDR2 FQGTGA, per germline. V was pared by 2 bases and J by 6 bases, with 4 bases between. This CDR3 has 12 amino acids. CDR3 residues: CASSLPAGELFF. DNA for the CDR3: TGTGCCAGCAGCTTACCTGCCGGGGAGCTGTTTTTT.

The gene calls are TRBV29-1 and TRBJ1-1; a weak D match, TRBD1 (5 bases). With 1 base removed from V and 1 base from J, the gap between germline ends came to 7 bases. This CDR3 is 13 amino acids long. CDR1 SQVTM and CDR2 ANQGSEA come from the germline V gene. CDR3 nucleotide sequence: TGCAGCGTTGAAGGGGGCAGGAACACTGAAGCTTTCTTT. Translation: CSVEGGRNTEAFF.

This clone occurred once. This rearrangement joins TRBV5-1 to TRBJ2-6; the D gene is possibly TRBD1 (5 bases). V lost 3 bases, J lost 1 base, and 11 bases lay in between. The germline V gene encodes CDR1 SGHRS and CDR2 YFSETQ. The CDR3 length is 16 residues. The CDR3 protein is CASSWVGVSGANVLTF. For the CDR3, the DNA is TGCGCCAGCAGCTGGGTAGGGGTTTCTGGGGCCAACGTCCTGACTTTC.

This rearrangement joins TRBV11-3 to TRBJ2-2; TRBD2 might be the D (6 bases). The CDR3 spans 15 residues. V shed 8 bases and J shed 4 bases, with 17 bases lying between them. Germline CDR1 is SGHNT and CDR2 is YENEEA. The CDR3 DNA is TGTGCCAGCGCCCTAGGGACTGCTTCCACCGGGGAGCTGTTTTTT. Its translation is CASALGTASTGELFF.

This chain connects TRBV5-6 to TRBJ1-4, with 10 bases aligning to TRBD1. CDR3 length equals 17 residues. Germline CDR1 reads SGHDT; CDR2 reads YYEEEE. V was clipped by 4 bases and J by 7 bases; unmatched bases: 13. CDR3: CASSPGTGAGGSEKLFF. CDR3 coding DNA: TGTGCCAGCAGCCCTGGGACAGGGGCTGGGGGGAGTGAAAAACTGTTTTTT.

This clone was observed a handful of times. The chain uses TRBV2 and TRBJ2-5; TRBD1 aligns across 9 bases. Germline V gives CDR1 SNHLY, CDR2 FYNNEI. V was pared by 6 bases and J by 4 bases, with 21 bases of the junction left unmatched. The CDR3 extends over 19 amino acids. The CDR3 nucleotides are TGTGCCAGCAGCCAAGACCGGGGGACAGGGCAAAAATTGGGAGAGACCCAGTACTTC. The encoded protein is CASSQDRGTGQKLGETQYF. The full variable domain, rest sourced from reference TRBV2 and TRBJ2-5, is EPEVTQTPSHQVTQMGQEVILRCVPISNHLYFYWYRQILGQKVEFLVSFYNNEISEKSEIFDDQFSVERPDGSNFTLKIRSTKLEDSAMYFCASSQDRGTGQKLGETQYFGPGTRLLVL.

The J gene is TRBJ2-2, the V gene TRBV7-9; 7 bases match TRBD1. V shed 6 bases, J shed 3 bases, and the junction held 4 bases outside the gene matches. The CDR3 consists of 14 residues. In germline, CDR1 is SEHNR, CDR2 FQNEAQ (reference sequence). This CDR3 is CASRQGKDTGELFF. The CDR3 DNA sequence: TGTGCCAGCAGACAGGGGAAAGACACCGGGGAGCTGTTTTTT.

The V gene is TRBV5-6, the J gene TRBJ1-6; D unresolved. Per the germline V gene, CDR1 is SGHDT and CDR2 is YYEEEE. The V end was cut by 1 base, the J end by 10 bases, with 9 bases between. The CDR3 has 13 residues. CDR3 region: CASSLQGSSPLHF. CDR3 bases: TGTGCCAGCAGCTTGCAAGGTAGCTCACCCCTCCACTTT.

The chain recombines TRBV14 with TRBJ2-2; D gene ambiguous. CDR3 length equals 14 residues. V gave up 4 bases and J gave up 1 base, with 7 bases separating them. The V gene's germline CDR1 is SGHDN and CDR2 FVKESK. CDR3 loop: CASSLFLNTGELFF. The CDR3 nucleotides read TGTGCCAGCAGCCTTTTCTTGAACACCGGGGAGCTGTTTTTT.